The 8 T cell receptor beta chains in this list originate from one sample, sequenced in a study of shared clonotypes between healthy human individuals. The assay was immunoSEQ multiplex PCR, and TCRdb's table has in-frame clones only and misses some. The sample shows just over 2,000,000 clones, 95% of them seen only once. Input material: naive CD4+ T cells sorted from blood. The subset denotes: CD45RA+ positively selected. The origin of the receptors is a young man in good health.

This clone has a single count. The germline gene is not matched at one end of the junction; a read error may be the cause. The rearrangement uses TRBV7-7 and TRBJ2-5; D unclear. CDR3 size: 15 residues. The V gene's germline CDR1 is SSHAT and CDR2 FNYEAQ (reference sequence). The CDR3 region has the DNA TGTGCTAGCAGCTCTCAACCGGCCCCTCAAGAGACCCAGTACTTC. Translated, it gives CASSSQPAPQETQYF.

The rearrangement joins TRBV7-9 to TRBJ1-4, with a weak D call TRBD1 (6 bases). Germline V lookup: CDR1 SEHNR, CDR2 FQNEAQ (reference sequence). The CDR3 totals 12 residues. V was cut by 5 bases and J by 8 bases, with 9 bases left in between. The CDR3 spells CASSQTGEKLFF. The CDR3 DNA follows: TGTGCCAGCAGCCAAACAGGGGAAAAACTGTTTTTT.

This rearrangement joins TRBV18 to TRBJ1-5; TRBD1 matches 9 bases. The CDR3 totals 15 residues. Germline lookup yields CDR1 KGHSH and CDR2 LQKENI. The V segment lost 5 bases and the J segment 1 base; nucleotides outside the gene matches: 3. CDR3: CASSSQGASNQPQHF. CDR3 nucleotides: TGTGCCAGCTCATCACAGGGGGCAAGCAATCAGCCCCAGCATTTT.

Of note for this clone: This may be a read error: a much more frequent sequence differs by one nucleotide. The same CDR3 can be traced to other DNA sequences in this sample. The chain has TRBV28 and TRBJ2-7; D is unclear. Germline lookup yields CDR1 MDHEN and CDR2 SYDVKM. V lost 3 bases to trimming and J lost 3 bases, with 3 bases between them. The CDR3 is 11 residues long. CDR3 coding DNA: TGTGCCAGCAGTTTCAACTACGAGCAGTACTTC. Amino acid sequence: CASSFNYEQYF.

This clone was seen once. The chain uses TRBV15 and TRBJ1-1; D remains ambiguous. This CDR3 is built from 17 residues. CDR1 is LNHNV, CDR2 YYDKDF, per germline (reference sequence). Between the trimmed V and J ends, which lost 0 bases and 3 bases, there was a span of 17 bases. The CDR3 DNA reads as TGTGCCACCAGCAGAGACCCCGGGTGGGCGGCCGACACTGAAGCTTTCTTT. Amino acids: CATSRDPGWAADTEAFF.

As to this clone: This clone may be a read error of a much larger clone one base away. Other DNA sequences in the sample encode the same CDR3. This chain joins TRBV30 and TRBJ1-4, with a tentative D call TRBD1 (6 bases). This CDR3 spans 15 amino acids. The germline V gene encodes CDR1 GTSNPN and CDR2 SVGIG (reference sequence). The DNA for the CDR3 is TGCGCCTGGAGTGCCAGGGGCACGCGAGGGGAAAAACTGTTTTTT. Its protein product is CAWSARGTRGEKLFF.

The chain uses TRBV11-2 and TRBJ2-2, with TRBD2 matching over 8 bases. Germline CDR1 is SGHAT and CDR2 is FQNNGV. This CDR3 is built from 15 residues. With V trimmed by 5 bases and J by 2 bases, 4 bases remained unmatched. The CDR3 DNA reads as TGTGCCAGCAGCACCAGCGGGAGTAACACCGGGGAGCTGTTTTTT. It specifies CASSTSGSNTGELFF.

The chain has TRBV7-2 and TRBJ1-3, with a possible D match to TRBD1 (6 bases). The germline V gene encodes CDR1 SGHTA and CDR2 FQGNSA. Trimming removed 5 bases at V and 0 bases at J, with 14 bases between. The CDR3 spans 16 residues. CDR3 sequence: CASSGRGAFSGNTIYF. CDR3 nucleotides: TGTGCCAGCAGCGGTCGGGGGGCTTTCTCTGGAAACACCATATATTTT.